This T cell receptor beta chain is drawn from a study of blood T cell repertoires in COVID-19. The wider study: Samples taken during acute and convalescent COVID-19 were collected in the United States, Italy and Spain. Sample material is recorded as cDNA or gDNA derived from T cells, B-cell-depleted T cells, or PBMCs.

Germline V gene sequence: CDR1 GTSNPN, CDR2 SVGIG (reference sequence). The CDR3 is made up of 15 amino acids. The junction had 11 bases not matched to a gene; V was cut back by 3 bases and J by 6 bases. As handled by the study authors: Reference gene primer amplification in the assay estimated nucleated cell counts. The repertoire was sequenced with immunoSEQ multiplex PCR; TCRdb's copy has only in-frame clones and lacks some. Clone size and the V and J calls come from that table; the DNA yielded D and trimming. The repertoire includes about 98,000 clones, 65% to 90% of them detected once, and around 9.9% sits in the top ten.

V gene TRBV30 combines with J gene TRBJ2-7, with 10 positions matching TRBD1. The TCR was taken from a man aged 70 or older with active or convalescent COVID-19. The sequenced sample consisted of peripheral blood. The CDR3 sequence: CAWRTTGTGVGEQYF. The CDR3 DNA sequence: TGTGCCTGGAGGACCACCGGGACAGGGGTGGGCGAGCAGTACTTC.